This TCR beta chain is drawn from a study of T cell repertoires in cytomegalovirus infection. Study-wide findings and caveats: Carriage of CMV together with the relevant HLA was identifiable through cumulative public TCR beta family frequency. Dominating the ex vivo response were HLA-C-restricted CMV-specific TCR beta clonotypes.

TCRdb re-called the reads with MiXCR, one entry per CDR3 protein. In the table there are about 920,000 distinct CDR3 sequences, around 31% of which are singletons. This clonotype was counted only a few times. What it recognizes is unknown. The junction had 9 bases not matched to a gene; V was cut back by 1 base and J by 0 bases. The CDR3 contains 21 residues. Germline CDR1 and CDR2: MNHEY and SVGEGT. The specimen was cultured CD8+ T cells from PBMCs, collected from culture after CMV antigen stimulation. This chain connects TRBV6-2 or TRBV6-3 to TRBJ2-2; 15 bases align to TRBD2. The source is a human donor in good health (CMV status not recorded). Some clones in this sample may be carry-over from other donors' samples. The CDR3 nucleotides are TGTGCCAGCAGTTACTTACCGCCGGGACTAGCGGGGGGACCGAACACCGGGGAGCTGTTTTTT. Translation gives CASSYLPPGLAGGPNTGELFF.